One and the same sample provided the 5 T cell receptor beta chains below, sequenced in a study of CD8 T cells in ankylosing spondylitis. TCRdb processed the 5' RACE reads anew with MiXCR; each CDR3 protein has one entry. Here the sample spans some 100,000 distinct CDR3 sequences, about 8.3% being singletons. Sequencing was performed on blood, either unsorted or a sorted T cell fraction (not recorded which). These receptors all stem from a male donor with ankylosing spondylitis or in good health (not recorded which).

This clonotype was counted between two and nine times. This chain joins TRBV20-1 and TRBJ1-1; D gene uncertain. Between the trimmed V and J ends, which lost 0 bases and 4 bases, there was a span of 15 bases. Germline values: CDR1 DFQATT, CDR2 SNEGSKA (reference sequence). There are 15 residues in the CDR3. CDR3 in DNA: TGCAGTGCTAGAGATCGGCCGGTGGGGTGCACTGAAGCTTTCTTT. It yields the protein CSARDRPVGCTEAFF.

This chain links TRBV14 with TRBJ2-6, with 9 bases fitting TRBD1. Per the germline V gene, CDR1 is SGHDN and CDR2 is FVKESK. There are 18 residues in the CDR3. Losses at the gene ends were 4 bases for V and 1 base for J; bases not matched to a gene: 8. CDR3 bases: TGTGCCAGCAGCCTTTATGGGACAGGGACGTCTGGGGCCAACGTCCTGACTTTC. Protein sequence: CASSLYGTGTSGANVLTF. Supplemented by reference TRBV14 and TRBJ2-6, the full variable domain reads EAGVTQFPSHSVIEKGQTVTLRCDPISGHDNLYWYRRVMGKEIKFLLHFVKESKQDESGMPNNRFLAERTGGTYSTLKVQPAELEDSGVYFCASSLYGTGTSGANVLTFGAGSRLTVL.

This clonotype was seen ten or more times. V is TRBV7-2 and J is TRBJ2-5; 8 bases map to TRBD2. The CDR3 has 19 residues. Germline loops: CDR1 SGHTA, CDR2 FQGNSA. Unmatched junction bases numbered 15, after V lost 0 bases and J lost 3 bases. The CDR3 spells CASSLASPLLTSGEETQYF. Written as DNA, the CDR3 is TGTGCCAGCAGCTTAGCGTCCCCACTCCTAACTAGCGGAGAAGAGACCCAGTACTTC.

This clonotype was seen at least ten times. V gene TRBV7-9 combines with J gene TRBJ2-5; D is undetermined. Germline assignment: CDR1 SEHNR and CDR2 FQNEAQ (reference sequence). Trimming took 5 bases from V and 5 from J, leaving 18 bases between them. The CDR3 totals 15 residues. As DNA, the CDR3 is TGTGCCAGCAGCGTCCGCGTACCAGAGTCGGAGACCCAGTACTTC. Residues: CASSVRVPESETQYF.

This clonotype was found many times. The CDR3 region is CASSSGTAGPDTQYF. In nucleotides, the CDR3 is TGTGCCAGCAGTTCCGGGACAGCCGGCCCGGATACGCAGTATTTT. The chain links TRBV7-9 to TRBJ2-3; 7 bases map to TRBD1. Germline lookup yields CDR1 SEHNR and CDR2 FQNEAQ (reference sequence). The J segment lost 6 bases and the V segment lost 6 bases, leaving 12 bases of the junction unmatched. The CDR3 is made up of 15 amino acids.